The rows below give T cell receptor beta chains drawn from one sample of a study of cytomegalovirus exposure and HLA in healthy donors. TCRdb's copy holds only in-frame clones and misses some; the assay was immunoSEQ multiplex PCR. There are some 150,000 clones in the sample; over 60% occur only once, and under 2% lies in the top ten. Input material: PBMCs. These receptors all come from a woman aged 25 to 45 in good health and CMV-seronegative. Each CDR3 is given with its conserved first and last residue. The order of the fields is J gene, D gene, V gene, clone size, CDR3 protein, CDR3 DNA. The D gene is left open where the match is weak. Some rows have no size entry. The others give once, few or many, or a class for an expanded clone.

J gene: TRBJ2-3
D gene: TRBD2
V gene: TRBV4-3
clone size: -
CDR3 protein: CASSQEGPGGSDTQYF
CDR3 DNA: TGCGCCAGCAGCCAAGAAGGACCGGGAGGATCAGATACGCAGTATTTT

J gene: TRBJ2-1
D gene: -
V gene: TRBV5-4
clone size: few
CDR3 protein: CASSLGVNEQFF
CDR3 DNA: TGTGCCAGCAGCTTGGGAGTCAATGAGCAGTTCTTC

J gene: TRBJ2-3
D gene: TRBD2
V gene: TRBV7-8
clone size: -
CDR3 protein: CASSLYGGGTDTQYF
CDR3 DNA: TGTGCCAGCAGCTTATATGGCGGGGGGACAGATACGCAGTATTTT

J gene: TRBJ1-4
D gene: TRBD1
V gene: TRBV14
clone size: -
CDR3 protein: CASSQVGQEEKLFF
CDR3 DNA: TGTGCCAGCAGCCAAGTGGGACAGGAGGAAAAACTGTTTTTT

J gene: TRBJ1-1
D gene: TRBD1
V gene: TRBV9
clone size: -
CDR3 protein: CASSVGQVNTEAFF
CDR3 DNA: TGTGCCAGCAGCGTGGGACAGGTGAACACTGAAGCTTTCTTT

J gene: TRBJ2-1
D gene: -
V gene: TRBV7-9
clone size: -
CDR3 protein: CASSLRGQLVYEQFF
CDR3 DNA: TGTGCCAGCAGCTTGCGGGGACAGCTTGTCTATGAGCAGTTCTTC

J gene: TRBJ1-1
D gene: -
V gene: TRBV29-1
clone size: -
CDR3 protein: CSVDGVSNTEAFF
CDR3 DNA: TGCAGCGTTGACGGGGTTTCGAACACTGAAGCTTTCTTT

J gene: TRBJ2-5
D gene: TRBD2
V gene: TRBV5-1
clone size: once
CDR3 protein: CASSYITREGQETQYF
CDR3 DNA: TGCGCCAGCAGCTACATTACGCGGGAGGGCCAAGAGACCCAGTACTTC

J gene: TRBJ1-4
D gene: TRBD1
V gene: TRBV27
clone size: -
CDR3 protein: CASSFSTGGHEKLFF
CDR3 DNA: TGTGCCAGCAGTTTCTCGACAGGGGGTCATGAAAAACTGTTTTTT

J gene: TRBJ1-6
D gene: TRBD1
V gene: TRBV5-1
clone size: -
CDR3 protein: CASSSDRDSPLHF
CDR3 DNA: TGCGCCAGCAGCTCGGACAGGGATTCACCCCTCCACTTT

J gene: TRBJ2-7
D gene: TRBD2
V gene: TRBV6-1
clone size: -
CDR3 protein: CASSPGLGRLEQYF
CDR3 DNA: TGTGCCAGCAGTCCGGGACTAGGGCGTTTGGAGCAGTACTTC

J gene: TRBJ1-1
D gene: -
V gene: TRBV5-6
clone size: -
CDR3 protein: CASSLPGSLAAFF
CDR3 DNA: TGTGCCAGCAGCTTGCCAGGGTCGCTGGCAGCTTTCTTT

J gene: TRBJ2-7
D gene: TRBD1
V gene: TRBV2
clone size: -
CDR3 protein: CASSPGQGSYEQYF
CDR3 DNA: TGTGCCAGCAGCCCGGGACAGGGTTCCTACGAGCAGTACTTC

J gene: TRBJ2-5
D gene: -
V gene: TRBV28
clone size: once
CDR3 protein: CASSLRPPYVREQYF
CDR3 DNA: TGTGCCAGCAGTTTACGCCCACCCTACGTTAGGGAGCAGTACTTC

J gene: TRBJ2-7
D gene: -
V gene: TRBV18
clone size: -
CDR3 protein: CASSPNALNSYEQYF
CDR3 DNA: TGTGCCAGCTCACCTAACGCTCTAAACTCCTACGAGCAGTACTTC

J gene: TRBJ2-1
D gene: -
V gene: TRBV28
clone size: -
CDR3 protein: CASSILKEEAHNEQFF
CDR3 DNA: TGTGCCAGCAGTATCCTAAAGGAGGAAGCACACAATGAGCAGTTCTTC

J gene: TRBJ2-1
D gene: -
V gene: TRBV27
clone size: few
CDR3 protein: CASSLSANEQFF
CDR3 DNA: TGTGCCAGCAGTTTATCAGCCAATGAGCAGTTCTTC

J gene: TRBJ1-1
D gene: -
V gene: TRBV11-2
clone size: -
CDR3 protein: CASSHQVTEAFF
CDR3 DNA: TGTGCCAGCAGCCATCAGGTCACTGAAGCTTTCTTT

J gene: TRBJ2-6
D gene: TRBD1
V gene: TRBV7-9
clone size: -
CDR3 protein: CASSSGTENSGANVLTF
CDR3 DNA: TGTGCCAGCAGCTCCGGGACAGAGAACTCTGGGGCCAACGTCCTGACTTTC

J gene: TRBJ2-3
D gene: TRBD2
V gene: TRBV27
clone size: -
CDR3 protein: CASSSPGLAEDTQYF
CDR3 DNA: TGTGCCAGCAGTTCCCCGGGACTAGCGGAGGATACGCAGTATTTT

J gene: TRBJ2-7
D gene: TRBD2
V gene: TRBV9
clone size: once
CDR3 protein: CASSQREGSSYEQYF
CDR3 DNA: TGTGCCAGCAGTCAGAGGGAGGGGAGCTCCTACGAGCAGTACTTC

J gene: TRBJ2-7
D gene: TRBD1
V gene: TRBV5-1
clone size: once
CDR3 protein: CASSRTGASYEQYF
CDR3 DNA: TGCGCCAGCAGCAGGACAGGGGCCTCCTACGAGCAGTACTTC

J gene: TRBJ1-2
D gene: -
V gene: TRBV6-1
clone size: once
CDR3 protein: CASSIQNYGYTF
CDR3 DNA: TGTGCCAGCAGTATACAGAACTATGGCTACACCTTC

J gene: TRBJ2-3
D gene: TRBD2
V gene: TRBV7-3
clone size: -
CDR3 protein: CASSPGLGGGAAAQYF
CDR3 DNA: TGTGCCAGCAGCCCCGGCCTAGGCGGGGGGGCCGCAGCGCAGTATTTT

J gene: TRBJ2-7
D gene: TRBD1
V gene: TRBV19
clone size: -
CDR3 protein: CASTANIGQGRNEQYF
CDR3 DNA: TGTGCCAGTACCGCTAATATTGGACAGGGAAGGAACGAGCAGTACTTC

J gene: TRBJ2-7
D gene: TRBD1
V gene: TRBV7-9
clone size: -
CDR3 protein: CASTRQGSSYEQYF
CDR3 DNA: TGTGCCAGCACCAGACAGGGATCTTCCTACGAGCAGTACTTC

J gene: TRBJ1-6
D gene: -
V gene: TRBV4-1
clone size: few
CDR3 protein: CASSQELGQRSPLHF
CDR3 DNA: TGCGCCAGCAGCCAAGAATTAGGACAGAGATCACCCCTCCACTTT

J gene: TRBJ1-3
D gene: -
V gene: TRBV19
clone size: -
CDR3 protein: CASRVAGPGNTIYF
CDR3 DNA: TGTGCCAGTAGAGTCGCGGGGCCTGGAAACACCATATATTTT

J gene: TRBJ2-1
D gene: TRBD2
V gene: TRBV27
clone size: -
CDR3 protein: CASQPPSYRLAGSNNEQFF
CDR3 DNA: TGTGCCAGCCAGCCTCCAAGTTACCGACTAGCGGGGAGTAACAATGAGCAGTTCTTC

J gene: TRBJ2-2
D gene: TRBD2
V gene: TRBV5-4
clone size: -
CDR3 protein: CASSPSKRGPNTGELFF
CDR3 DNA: TGTGCCAGCAGCCCGTCTAAGCGGGGACCGAACACCGGGGAGCTGTTTTTT

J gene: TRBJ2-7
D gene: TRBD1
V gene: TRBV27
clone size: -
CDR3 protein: CASTRTGRSYEQYF
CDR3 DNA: TGTGCCAGCACCCGGACAGGGCGCTCCTACGAGCAGTACTTC

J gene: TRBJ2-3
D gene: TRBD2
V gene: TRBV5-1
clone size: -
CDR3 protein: CASSLGLATTDTQYF
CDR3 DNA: TGCGCCAGCAGCCTCGGACTAGCAACCACAGATACGCAGTATTTT

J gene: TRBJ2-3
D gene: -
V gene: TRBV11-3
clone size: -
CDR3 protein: CASSFRPGGADTQYF
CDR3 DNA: TGTGCCAGCAGCTTTAGACCGGGGGGCGCAGATACGCAGTATTTT

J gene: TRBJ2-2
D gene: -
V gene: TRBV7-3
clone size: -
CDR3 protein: CASSYLASGELFF
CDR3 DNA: TGTGCCAGCAGCTACCTAGCGTCCGGGGAGCTGTTTTTT

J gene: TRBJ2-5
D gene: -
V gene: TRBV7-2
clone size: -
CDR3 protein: CASSQQETQYF
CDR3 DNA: TGTGCCAGCAGTCAACAAGAGACCCAGTACTTC

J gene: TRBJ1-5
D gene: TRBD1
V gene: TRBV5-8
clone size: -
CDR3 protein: CASSLVLGQGNQPQHF
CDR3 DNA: TGTGCCAGCAGCTTGGTCCTGGGACAGGGCAATCAGCCCCAGCATTTT

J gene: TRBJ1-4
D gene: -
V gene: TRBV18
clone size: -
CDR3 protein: CASSPGGSTTNEKLFF
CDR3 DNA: TGTGCCAGCTCACCGGGAGGCTCAACAACTAATGAAAAACTGTTTTTT